This T cell receptor beta chain was sequenced during a study of shared clonotypes between healthy human individuals (dated by TCRdb to 2018 to 2021). About the full investigation: Three men and a couple of women, aged 18 to 49 years, made up the cohort. To increase sequencing depth and limit assay-specific biases, different laboratories used diverse techniques to prepare libraries and sequence TCR repertoires. Leukapheresis yielded between about 0.9 and 9.5 billion PBMCs per donor. To estimate repertoire size and how much clonotypes are shared between individuals, the study performed deep sequencing of blood TCR repertoires from a few healthy adults. Per donor, three plates each were used for CD4 naive and CD4 memory, two for CD8 naive, and one for CD8 memory. General findings and caveats noted by the study authors: Naive subsets generally had larger estimated clonotype richness than memory subsets. Pairwise subsampling indicated that sequencing depth was expected to affect the degree of clonotype sharing among donors. About 5% of naive CD4, more than 3% of naive CD8, about 2.5% of memory CD4, and about 0.4% of memory CD8 clonotypes were shared across several donors. Rarefaction of sorted-subset datasets indicated incomplete sequencing despite the large sequencing depth. Clonotypes shared by all four sorted-subset donors showed higher generation probabilities than non-shared clonotypes. Because the study included a small number of donors, the genetic and exposure-history diversity represented was limited. Only blood was sampled, and tissue TCR repertoires likely differ from those in blood.

Using the deep immunoSEQ assay, multiplex PCR amplified TCR CDR3 regions from genomic DNA. Extracted genomic DNA from each cell subset was distributed evenly across all wells of several immunoSEQ 96-well plates, and each plate was treated as a replicate. Each replicate PCR for sorted subsets received roughly 0.2 ug genomic DNA, equal to about 30,000 T cell genomes. Purified libraries were quantified with a Qubit 3.0 fluorometer, sized on a Bioanalyzer 2100, and re-quantified with the KAPA Library Quantification kit. Each immunoSEQ 96-well plate was sequenced on its own single-read 150-cycle Illumina NextSeq 550 flow cell. The study's own analysis went as follows. Because only junctional sequences without quality scores were contained in the immunoSEQ output, filtering matching that applied to full-length reads could not be performed. To assign V/J genes and CDR3, sequences were annotated against IMGT germline references using PyIR, a Python wrapper for IgBLAST v1.9. Reads with weak V/J assignments (E-value above 1e-6), missing CDR3, stop codons, out-of-frame junctions, or ambiguous translated residues were removed. V3J clonotypes were defined as sequences sharing the same inferred V gene, J gene, and CDR3 amino acid sequence. The percentage overlap between two repertoires was calculated by dividing the number of shared unique clonotypes by the size of the smaller repertoire. Richness of each repertoire was evaluated using RTK rarefaction, the Chao1 estimator, and Recon v2.1 estimates of unobserved clonotypes. Generation probabilities were computed with OLGA for all TCRbeta clonotypes obtained by the gDNA method from several donors. TCRdb provides this immuneACCESS table in a form limited to in-frame rearrangements. Some clones are lacking; in checked studies, under half of them reflect an unresolved V gene, and why the rest are absent is not known. Clone size and the V and J calls come from that table; the DNA yielded D and trimming. The sample yields 2.3 million or so clones; more than 85% were counted once. Of the sample, about 0.41% falls within the top ten clones.

In the case of this clone: Its cognate antigen has yet to be identified. No much larger clone exists at a distance of one base, and base qualities are not known.

CDR1 GTSNPN and CDR2 SVGIG were looked up in the germline V gene (reference sequence). The CDR3 goes from the cysteine to the phenylalanine over 14 residues. Just the 42-base CDR3 DNA is kept, in frame starting at base 1. V was cut back by 3 bases and J by 4 bases, leaving a gap of 15 bases between them. Donors were healthy HIV-negative adults with no recently reported acute infections or vaccinations. All donors were Caucasian adults living in Nashville, Tennessee, USA. CD4+ T cells were enriched through magnetic negative selection, after which naive cells were positively selected on CD45RA and the remaining negative fraction served as the memory subset. Blood was collected by leukapheresis, and PBMCs were isolated by Ficoll-Histopaque density gradient centrifugation and then cryopreserved in liquid nitrogen vapor phase. Purity and quantity of every magnetically sorted T cell population were checked by analytical flow cytometry. Genomic DNA was isolated from each sorted fraction and quantified by UV absorbance on a Nanodrop 2000c.

The sequence came from a man between 18 and 29 years old in good health. Some clones in this sample may be carry-over from other donors' samples. The sample taken for sequencing was naive CD4+ T cells from PBMCs. The intended sense of this specimen's cell subset or site label: CD45RA+ positively selected. The rearrangement combines TRBV30 with TRBJ1-1; the D gene cannot be named for sure. The CDR3 protein sequence reads: CAWRRSTLTTEAFF. In nucleotide form, the sequence is TGTGCCTGGAGAAGATCAACCTTGACCACTGAAGCTTTCTTT.